This TCR beta chain was obtained from a study of blood T cell repertoires in COVID-19 (dated by TCRdb to between 2020 and 2021). As for the study more broadly: Samples covering the acute and convalescent phases of COVID-19 were provided by collaborators in the United States, Italy and Spain. The material from the prospective study consisted of cDNA or gDNA derived from T cells, B-cell-depleted T cells, or PBMCs. Subjects who had been exposed to COVID-19, were actively infected with it, or had recovered from it provided the deeply sampled blood TCRbeta repertoires that made up the dataset. The repertoires were made available in a free public database intended to serve as a resource for research on the immune response to SARS-CoV-2. The samples were drawn from two sources: the first 160 participants of the ongoing ImmuneRACE study, and fewer than 1,500 subjects contributed by 6 global collaborators. A de-identified subject ID, COVID-19 status, age in years and sex were almost always included in the sample metadata. Where available, HLA class I and class II types were taken from metadata supplied by the sample provider and were not determined by assay-based typing. Study-level results and caveats: The amount of clinical and demographic metadata varied by source and participant and was provided uncurated.

As to this clone: Its antigen is unknown. No base quality values were provided; no much bigger clone lies one nucleotide off.

A second Seattle source provided samples from volunteer blood donors who had recovered from COVID-19. Each collaborating institution followed its own protocols to collect whole blood in K2EDTA tubes. For TCRbeta analysis, collaborators shipped samples as frozen whole blood, isolated PBMCs, or DNA extracted from either of those sample types. The germline V gene sets CDR1 to SGHRS and CDR2 to YFSETQ. The CDR3, from cysteine to phenylalanine, totals 15 residues. Left in the record is the CDR3 DNA by itself, 45 bases read in frame from the first base. At the junction V is shortened by 1 base and J by 2 bases, with 10 bases in between. TCRbeta CDR3 regions were amplified from genomic DNA using the immunoSEQ Assay, a bias-controlled multiplex PCR. From the authors' description of their analysis: Within the assay, amplification of reference gene primers was used to estimate how many nucleated cells each sample contained. Sequence reads were collapsed and filtered to measure the absolute abundance of every unique TCRbeta CDR3 rearrangement. For each sample, productive Simpson clonality was calculated by taking the square root of Simpson's diversity index across productive rearrangements. The table was pulled from immuneACCESS by TCRdb, which kept in-frame rearrangements only. Such tables lose some clones; where checked, under half of the loss comes from unresolved V genes, and the rest has no known cause. V, J and clone size were drawn from that table, and D and trimming were deduced from the DNA. This sample gives roughly 110,000 clones in total; more than 70% of them show up just once. The ten top clones hold less than 8.5% of the sample.

This clonotype was obtained from a woman in her seventies who had recovered from COVID-19. The sequenced sample consisted of peripheral blood. The chain joins TRBV5-1 to TRBJ1-3, with no D gene named confidently. The CDR3 corresponds to CASSLSPGTGNTIYF. In nucleotides, the sequence is TGCGCCAGCAGCTTGTCGCCTGGCACTGGAAACACCATATATTTT.